These 8 T cell receptor beta chains came from one sample sequenced in a study of tumor and adjacent non-tumor tissue in lung cancer. A modified ARM-PCR protocol with three rounds of nested PCR amplified TCRbeta. TCRdb fed the multiplex PCR reads into MiXCR, producing one record per CDR3 protein. This sample has almost 75,000 distinct CDR3 sequences; roughly 75% occur once, and the top ten carry 25% to 35%. This sample's RNA came from whole unsorted tissue. This non-tumor lung sample came from over 3 cm beyond the tumor edge. The material sequenced was distant non-tumor lung tissue. These receptors came from a woman aged 45-59 years with non-small cell lung cancer.

As concerns this clonotype: At one end, the junction sequence differs from germline, possibly due to a read error. The chain couples TRBV29-1 to TRBJ2-3, with 8 bases fitting TRBD1. The CDR3 covers 15 residues. The germline V gene has CDR1 SQVTM and CDR2 ANQGSEA. CDR3 nucleotides: TGCAGCGCCGAGTTCGGGACAGGCGGTGGAGATACGCCGCATTTT. Translation gives CSAEFGTGGGDTPHF.

Remarks on this clonotype: The junction shows a germline mismatch at one end, possibly a read error. This chain links TRBV20-1 with TRBJ2-2; TRBD2 matches 8 bases. The CDR3 contains 15 residues. Germline lookup yields CDR1 DFQATT and CDR2 SNEGSKA (reference sequence). For the CDR3, the DNA is TGCAGTGCGACTAGCGTAGCGACCTACACCGTGGAGCTGTTTTTT. This codes for CSATSVATYTVELFF.

The table lists this clonotype with many counts. This chain uses TRBV24-1 with TRBJ2-5; D is possibly TRBD1 or TRBD2 (5 bases each). Germline values: CDR1 KGHDR, CDR2 SFDVKD. CDR3 length equals 14 residues. The ends were cut back, 7 bases at V and 4 bases at J, with 15 bases in the middle. CDR3 loop: CATSLTGGGETQYF. DNA of the CDR3: TGTGCCACCAGCCTCACAGGCGGAGGAGAGACCCAGTACTTC.

Worth noting for this clonotype: The CDR3 end shows no conserved phenylalanine or tryptophan, and so a read error is likely. J is TRBJ2-3 and V is TRBV5-6; 9 bases match TRBD2. Per germline, CDR1 SGHDT and CDR2 YYEEEE. The trim removed 4 bases at V and 7 bases at J, leaving 10 bases unmatched. The CDR3 has 15 amino acids. The CDR3 region is CASSQLAGARYTQYS. Here the CDR3 DNA reads TGTGCCAGCAGCCAATTAGCGGGAGCAAGATATACGCAGTATTCT.

As to this clonotype: The junction differs from germline at one of its ends, possibly a read error. The CDR3 DNA reads TGTGCCAGCACCAAAAAAGGGGGCTGGGGGGCAACTAATGAAAAACAGCTTTTT. Amino acid sequence: CASTKKGGWGATNEKQLF. The chain couples TRBV6-5 to TRBJ1-4; TRBD1 matches at 7 bases. Germline V CDR1 and CDR2: MNHEY, SVGAGI. This CDR3 contains 18 residues.

This clonotype occurred many times. The V call is TRBV20-1, the J call TRBJ1-1, with 7 bases lining up with TRBD1. V was clipped by 5 bases and J by 1 base; unmatched bases: 7. The germline CDR1 and CDR2 sequences are DFQATT and SNEGSKA (reference sequence). The CDR3 spans 14 residues. The CDR3 DNA is TGCAGTGCTCGTGGATGGGACAGGAACACTGAAGCTTTCTTT. Amino acids: CSARGWDRNTEAFF.

This clonotype was seen at least ten times. The V gene is TRBV29-1, the J gene TRBJ1-5; 7 bases line up with TRBD1. The trim removed 6 bases at V and 3 bases at J, leaving 11 bases unmatched. This CDR3 spans 15 amino acids. CDR1 and CDR2 (germline): SQVTM, ANQGSEA. The CDR3 loop is CSVRTGTEYNQPQHF. In nucleotides, the CDR3 is TGCAGCGTCCGAACCGGGACAGAATACAATCAGCCCCAGCATTTT.

This clonotype was found a few times. V and J are TRBV5-1 and TRBJ2-7; tentatively, D is TRBD2 (5 bases). V shed 2 bases and J shed 7 bases, with 16 bases lying between them. This CDR3 is built from 14 residues. CDR1 SGHRS and CDR2 YFSETQ come from the germline V gene. CDR3 nucleotides: TGCGCCAGCAGCTTTGACGCGGAAGGGAGTGAGCAGTACTTC. Translated, it gives CASSFDAEGSEQYF.